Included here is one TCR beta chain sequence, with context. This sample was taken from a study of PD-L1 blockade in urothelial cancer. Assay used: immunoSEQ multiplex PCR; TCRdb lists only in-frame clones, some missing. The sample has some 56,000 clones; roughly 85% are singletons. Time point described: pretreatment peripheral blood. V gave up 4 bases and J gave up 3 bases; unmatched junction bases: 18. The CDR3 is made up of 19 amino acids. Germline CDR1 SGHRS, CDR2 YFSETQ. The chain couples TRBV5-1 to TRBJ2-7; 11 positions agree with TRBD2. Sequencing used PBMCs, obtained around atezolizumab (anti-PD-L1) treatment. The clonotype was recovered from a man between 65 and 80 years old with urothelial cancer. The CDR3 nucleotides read TGCGCCAGCAGCCCCCGGACTGAGGTACTAGCGGGAGTCTACTACGAGCAGTACTTC. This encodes CASSPRTEVLAGVYYEQYF.